Listed here are 4 T cell receptor beta chains from one sample, sequenced in a study of T cell responses to AZD1222 COVID-19 vaccine (dated by TCRdb to about 2021). Libraries were prepared through the immunoSEQ multiplex PCR assay. The table was pulled from immuneACCESS by TCRdb, which kept in-frame rearrangements only. Such tables lose some clones; where checked, under half of the loss comes from unresolved V genes, and the rest has no known cause. A total of some 200,000 clones appear in this sample, around 92% of them only once. Clones ranked in the top ten supply under 11% of the sample. What this sample's time point label stands for: baseline before first vaccination. The sample consisted of peripheral blood, taken on day 0 of AZD1222 vaccination. The source is an adult in good health.

About this clone itself: Other DNA sequences of this sample code for an identical CDR3. The V gene is TRBV9, the J gene TRBJ1-5, with unresolved D. Trimming stripped 2 bases from V and 1 base from J, with 4 bases between. The germline V gene encodes CDR1 SGDLS and CDR2 YYNGEE. The CDR3 spans 13 residues. In DNA, the CDR3 is TGTGCCAGCAGCGTGGGCAGCAATCAGCCCCAGCATTTT. Translation: CASSVGSNQPQHF.

This clone was seen just once. This chain connects TRBV12-3 or TRBV12-4 to TRBJ1-2; tentative D call: TRBD1 (6 bases). The CDR3 runs 11 residues. The V end lost 5 bases, the J end lost 8 bases, and 9 bases lay between the germline ends. Here the CDR3 DNA reads TGTGCCAGCAGTGTACAGGGAGGCTACACCTTC. This codes for CASSVQGGYTF.

CDR3 sequence: CASSLGRRNEQFF. The DNA of the CDR3 is TGTGCCAGCAGCTTAGGTCGACGCAATGAGCAGTTCTTC. The chain combines TRBV11-2 with TRBJ2-1; D unresolved. Between the trimmed V and J ends, which lost 1 base and 6 bases, there was a span of 7 bases. Germline V gene lookup returns CDR1 SGHAT and CDR2 FQNNGV. There are 13 residues in the CDR3.

V gene TRBV27 combines with J gene TRBJ1-1; D unclear. The V end was cut by 2 bases, the J end by 1 base, with 5 bases between. Per the germline V gene, CDR1 is MNHEY and CDR2 is SMNVEV (reference sequence). The CDR3 runs 13 residues. CDR3 sequence reads: CASSLRRNTEAFF. The CDR3 nucleotides are TGTGCCAGCAGTTTAAGGAGGAACACTGAAGCTTTCTTT.